The 21 T cell receptor beta chains presented below share a single source sample, sequenced in a study of OX40 agonist ivuxolimab in advanced cancers. Libraries were prepared by immunoSEQ multiplex PCR; TCRdb keeps only in-frame clonotypes and omits some of them. Here the sample spans about 83,000 clones, about 86% being singletons. Sequenced material: CD4+ or CD8+ T cells sorted from blood, taken in a trial of the OX40 agonist ivuxolimab. Source of these receptors: an adult with an advanced solid tumor such as melanoma, head and neck, liver or kidney cancer.

V is TRBV19 and J is TRBJ1-4; 10 nucleotides agree with TRBD1. Germline V CDR1 and CDR2: LNHDA, SQIVND (reference sequence). After removal of 6 bases from V and 8 bases from J, the junction contained 6 bases not matched to a gene. This CDR3 region has 14 residues. Written as DNA, the CDR3 is TGTGCCAGTAGCCGGGACAGGGGACAGGAAAAACTGTTTTTT. This translates into CASSRDRGQEKLFF.

This clone occurred once. This chain connects TRBV15 to TRBJ2-5; the D is unclear. The CDR3 is 13 amino acids. In germline, CDR1 is LNHNV, CDR2 YYDKDF (reference sequence). Trimming removed 3 bases from V and 9 bases from J, with 14 bases in between. CDR3 sequence: CATSRGRSQAQYF. The CDR3 nucleotides read TGTGCCACCAGCAGGGGCCGGTCCCAGGCCCAGTACTTC.

The sample holds a few counts of this clone. The J gene is TRBJ1-2, the V gene TRBV19; the D gene is possibly TRBD1 (5 bases). Trimming stripped 9 bases from V and 8 bases from J, with 22 bases between. The CDR3 contains 14 residues. Germline-derived CDR1 and CDR2 are LNHDA and SQIVND (reference sequence). CDR3 coding DNA: TGTGCCAGCGCTCCCCAGGGAAATCTGAAAGGCTACACCTTC. It is translated as CASAPQGNLKGYTF.

The DNA of the CDR3 is TGTGCCAGCAGCCCGGGGACAGATACGCAGTATTTT. It translates to CASSPGTDTQYF. J is TRBJ2-3 and V is TRBV5-6; D might be TRBD2 (5 bases). The V gene lost 4 bases and the J gene lost 3 bases, with 6 bases spanning the gap. Germline CDR1 and CDR2: SGHDT and YYEEEE. The CDR3 has 12 amino acids.

The V and J genes are TRBV5-4 and TRBJ1-1; D may be TRBD1 (6 bases). V dropped 5 bases and J dropped 4 bases, with 15 bases sitting between them. Germline CDR1 is SGHNT and CDR2 is YYREEE (reference sequence). The CDR3 is 14 amino acids. The CDR3 DNA follows: TGTGCCAGCAGGAGAAGTACAGGGTTCACTGAAGCTTTCTTT. The encoded protein is CASRRSTGFTEAFF. The complete variable domain, with remaining parts taken from reference TRBV5-4 and TRBJ1-1, reads ETGVTQSPTHLIKTRGQQVTLRCSSQSGHNTVSWYQQALGQGPQFIFQYYREEENGRGNFPPRFSGLQFPNYSSELNVNALELDDSALYLCASRRSTGFTEAFFGQGTRLTVV.

The chain is built from TRBV19 and TRBJ1-5; D is unclear. Per the germline V gene, CDR1 is LNHDA and CDR2 is SQIVND (reference sequence). This CDR3 is built from 13 residues. The V gene lost 2 bases and the J gene lost 3 bases, with 5 bases spanning the gap. The CDR3: CASSINPNQPQHF. CDR3 DNA sequence: TGTGCCAGTAGTATAAACCCCAATCAGCCCCAGCATTTT.

This rearrangement joins TRBV7-9 to TRBJ1-6; D is perhaps TRBD1 (6 bases). V was shortened by 5 bases and J by 7 bases, with 15 bases between the two germline ends. In germline, CDR1 is SEHNR, CDR2 FQNEAQ (reference sequence). This CDR3 contains 15 residues. CDR3 DNA sequence: TGTGCCAGCAGCAAGGGGATGGGGGCCAATTCACCCCTCCACTTT. Its protein product is CASSKGMGANSPLHF.

V usage is TRBV6-5 and J usage is TRBJ1-1, with 7 bases lining up with TRBD1. The V and J ends lost 7 bases and 1 base, in that order; junction bases with no gene match: 3. There are 13 residues in the CDR3. From germline, CDR1 is MNHEY and CDR2 SVGAGI. The DNA of the CDR3 is TGTGCCAGCATCAGGACAGGGAACACTGAAGCTTTCTTT. The encoded protein is CASIRTGNTEAFF.

The J gene is TRBJ2-1, the V gene TRBV4-2, with 9 positions matching TRBD1. This CDR3 has 17 residues. Looked up from germline, CDR1 is LGHNA and CDR2 is YNFKEQ. The ends lost 2 bases at V and 4 bases at J; junction bases unmatched: 9. CDR3: CASSQKYRDRAYNEQFF. DNA for the CDR3: TGTGCCAGCAGCCAAAAATACCGGGACAGGGCGTACAATGAGCAGTTCTTC.

The genes are TRBV5-1 and TRBJ1-1; D gene ambiguous. Germline CDR1 reads SGHRS; CDR2 reads YFSETQ. V shed 5 bases and J shed 8 bases, with 16 bases lying between them. The CDR3 runs to 13 residues. In nucleotides, the CDR3 is TGCGCCAGCAGATGGCGGCAGGAGACGGAAGCTTTCTTT. This gives the protein CASRWRQETEAFF.

This sequence joins TRBV28 and TRBJ1-6, with D maybe TRBD1 (5 bases). Deletions cut 2 bases from V and 4 bases from J, with 15 bases between. CDR1 is MDHEN, CDR2 SYDVKM, per germline. This CDR3 contains 17 residues. Here the CDR3 DNA reads TGTGCCAGCAGTTTAGTCTCTGGGACCGCGTATAATTCACCCCTCCACTTT. This sequence encodes CASSLVSGTAYNSPLHF.

The chain recombines TRBV6-4 with TRBJ2-2; 10 bases match TRBD2. CDR1 is MRHNA and CDR2 is SNTAGT in the germline V gene. V was clipped by 4 bases and J by 0 bases; unmatched bases: 14. This CDR3 region has 20 residues. This CDR3 is CASSAPTSGPPNANTGELFF. CDR3 sequence (DNA): TGTGCCAGCAGTGCCCCGACTAGCGGGCCCCCTAATGCGAACACCGGGGAGCTGTTTTTT.

On this clone itself: The germline gene is not matched at one end of the junction; a read error may be the cause. CDR3 amino acids: CASSLSGTTNYEQYF. The CDR3 DNA reads TGTGCCAGCAGTCTATCCGGGACAACGAATTACGAGCAGTACTTC. The chain is built from TRBV27 and TRBJ2-7; tentatively, D is TRBD1 (6 bases). This CDR3 is 15 amino acids long. The germline CDR1 and CDR2 sequences are MNHEY and SMNVEV (reference sequence).

This chain links TRBV7-9 with TRBJ2-2; D is possibly TRBD1 (6 bases). From germline, CDR1 is SEHNR and CDR2 FQNEAQ (reference sequence). Trimming left V 1 base short and J 4 bases short, with 10 bases between. The CDR3 runs 15 residues. CDR3 in DNA: TGTGCCAGCAGCTTAGGACAGGTACTCACCGGGGAGCTGTTTTTT. Translating gives CASSLGQVLTGELFF.

Written as DNA, the CDR3 is TGTGCCAGCTCAGAGACAGGGGGTGCTCAGCCCCAGCATTTT. It specifies CASSETGGAQPQHF. The chain carries TRBV18 and TRBJ1-5; TRBD1 agrees at 9 bases. The CDR3 consists of 14 residues. CDR1 is KGHSH, CDR2 LQKENI, per germline. The V gene end was trimmed by 5 bases and the J gene end by 6 bases; junction bases not matched to a gene: 5.

The genes are TRBV18 and TRBJ1-2, with D hard to call. V dropped 2 bases and J dropped 7 bases, with 8 bases sitting between them. The CDR3 runs 12 residues. The germline gives CDR1 KGHSH, CDR2 LQKENI. The CDR3 DNA is TGTGCCAGCTCACCAGATCGACGTGGCTACACCTTC. Translation gives CASSPDRRGYTF.

The CDR3 protein is CASSPPLSAGTYEQYF. The CDR3 coding sequence is TGTGCCAGCAGCCCCCCTTTATCCGCCGGGACCTACGAGCAGTACTTC. The rearrangement links TRBV7-2 to TRBJ2-7; TRBD2 might be the D (5 bases). Germline V gene lookup returns CDR1 SGHTA and CDR2 FQGNSA. The CDR3 spans 16 residues. The V and J ends lost 5 bases and 2 bases respectively, with 19 bases between them.

CDR3 in amino acids: CASSDRVNEKLFF. In DNA form, the CDR3 reads TGCGCCAGCAGCGACAGGGTTAATGAAAAACTGTTTTTT. This sequence joins TRBV5-1 and TRBJ1-4; 7 nucleotides agree with TRBD1. The CDR3 spans 13 residues. The V gene's germline CDR1 is SGHRS and CDR2 YFSETQ. V lost 4 bases and J lost 4; bases outside the gene matches: 1.

J is TRBJ1-3 and V is TRBV7-6; weak D call: TRBD1 (5 bases). The CDR3 is 16 amino acids. Per germline, CDR1 SGHVS and CDR2 FNYEAQ. Trimming removed 5 bases at V and 3 bases at J, with 17 bases between. The CDR3 loop is CASSPLGHQGGNTIYF. The CDR3 region has the DNA TGTGCCAGCAGCCCCCTTGGCCACCAGGGTGGAAACACCATATATTTT.

This chain links TRBV30 with TRBJ1-2; D not certain. V gave up 4 bases and J gave up 2 bases, with 14 bases separating them. Germline V gene sequence: CDR1 GTSNPN, CDR2 SVGIG (reference sequence). The CDR3 sequence is 14 residues long. Written as DNA, the CDR3 is TGTGCCTGGAAAAGGGCAGACTCAAACTATGGCTACACCTTC. This sequence encodes CAWKRADSNYGYTF.

The chain is built from TRBV7-8 and TRBJ2-2, with D unclear. CDR3 size: 11 residues. Germline V CDR1 and CDR2: SGHVS, FQNEAQ. Trimming cost V 3 bases and J 6 bases, with 2 bases left between them. CDR3 protein: CASSFPGELFF. For the CDR3, the DNA is TGTGCCAGCAGCTTTCCCGGGGAGCTGTTTTTT.